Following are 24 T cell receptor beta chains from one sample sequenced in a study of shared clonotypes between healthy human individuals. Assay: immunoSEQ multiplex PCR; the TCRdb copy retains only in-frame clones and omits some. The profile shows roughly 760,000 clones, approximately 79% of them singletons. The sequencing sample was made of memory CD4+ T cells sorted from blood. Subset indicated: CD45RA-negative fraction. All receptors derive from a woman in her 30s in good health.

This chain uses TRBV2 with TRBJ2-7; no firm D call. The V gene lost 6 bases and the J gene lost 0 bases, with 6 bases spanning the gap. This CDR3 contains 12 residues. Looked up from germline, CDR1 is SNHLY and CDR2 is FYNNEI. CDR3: CASRGSSYEQYF. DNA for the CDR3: TGTGCCAGCAGAGGCAGCTCCTACGAGCAGTACTTC.

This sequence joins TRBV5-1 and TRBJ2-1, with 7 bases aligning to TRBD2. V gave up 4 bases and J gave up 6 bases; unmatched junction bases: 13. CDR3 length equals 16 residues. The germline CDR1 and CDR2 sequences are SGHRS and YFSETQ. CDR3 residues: CASSVGTTLGGNEQFF. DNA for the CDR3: TGCGCCAGCAGCGTAGGGACTACCCTTGGGGGCAATGAGCAGTTCTTC.

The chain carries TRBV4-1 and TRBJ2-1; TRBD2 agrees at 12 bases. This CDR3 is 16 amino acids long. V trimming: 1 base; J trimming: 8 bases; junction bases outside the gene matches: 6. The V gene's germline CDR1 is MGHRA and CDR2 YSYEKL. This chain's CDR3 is CASSQVASGRDDEQFF. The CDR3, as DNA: TGCGCCAGCAGCCAAGTGGCTAGCGGGAGGGATGATGAGCAGTTCTTC.

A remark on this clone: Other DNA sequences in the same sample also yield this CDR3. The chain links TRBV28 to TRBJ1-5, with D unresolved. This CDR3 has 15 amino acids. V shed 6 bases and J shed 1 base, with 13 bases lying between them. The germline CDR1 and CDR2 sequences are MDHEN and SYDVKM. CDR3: CASRYRDGSNQPQHF. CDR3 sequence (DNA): TGTGCCAGCAGATACCGTGACGGAAGCAATCAGCCCCAGCATTTT.

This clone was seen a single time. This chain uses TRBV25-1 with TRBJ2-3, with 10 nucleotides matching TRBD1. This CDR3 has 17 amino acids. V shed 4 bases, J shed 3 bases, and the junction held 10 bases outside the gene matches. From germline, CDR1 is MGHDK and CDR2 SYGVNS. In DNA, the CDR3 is TGTGCCAGCAGTGCCCCGACGGGACAGGGGACTACAGATACGCAGTATTTT. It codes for CASSAPTGQGTTDTQYF.

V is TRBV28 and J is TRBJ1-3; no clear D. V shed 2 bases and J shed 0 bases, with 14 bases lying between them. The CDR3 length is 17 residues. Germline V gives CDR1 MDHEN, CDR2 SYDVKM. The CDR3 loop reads CASSLGLGVLSGNTIYF. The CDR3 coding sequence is TGTGCCAGCAGTTTAGGGCTCGGGGTACTCTCTGGAAACACCATATATTTT.

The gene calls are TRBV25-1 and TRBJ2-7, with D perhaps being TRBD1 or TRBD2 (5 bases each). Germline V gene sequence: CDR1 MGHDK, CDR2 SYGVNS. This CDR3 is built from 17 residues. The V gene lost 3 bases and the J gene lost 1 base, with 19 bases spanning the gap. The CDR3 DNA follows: TGTGCCAGCAGTGATTCCCAAGGATACGGGGCTTCCTACGAGCAGTACTTC. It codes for CASSDSQGYGASYEQYF.

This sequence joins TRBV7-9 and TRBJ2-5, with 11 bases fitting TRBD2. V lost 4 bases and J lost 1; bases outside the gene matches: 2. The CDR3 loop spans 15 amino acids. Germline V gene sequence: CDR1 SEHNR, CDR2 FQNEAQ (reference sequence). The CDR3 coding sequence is TGTGCCAGCAGCTCCGGGACTAGCGGCCAAGAGACCCAGTACTTC. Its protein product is CASSSGTSGQETQYF.

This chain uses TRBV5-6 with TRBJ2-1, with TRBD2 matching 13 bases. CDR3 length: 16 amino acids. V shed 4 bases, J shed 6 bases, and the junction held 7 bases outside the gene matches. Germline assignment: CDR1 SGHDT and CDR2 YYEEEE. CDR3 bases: TGTGCCAGCAGCGCCGAGGGACTAGCGGGATTCAATGAGCAGTTCTTC. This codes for CASSAEGLAGFNEQFF.

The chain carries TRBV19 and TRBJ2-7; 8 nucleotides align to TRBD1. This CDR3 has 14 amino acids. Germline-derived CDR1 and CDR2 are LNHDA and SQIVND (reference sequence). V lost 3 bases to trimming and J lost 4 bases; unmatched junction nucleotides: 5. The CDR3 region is CASSMSGQGYEQYF. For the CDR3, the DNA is TGTGCCAGTAGTATGTCTGGACAGGGTTACGAGCAGTACTTC.

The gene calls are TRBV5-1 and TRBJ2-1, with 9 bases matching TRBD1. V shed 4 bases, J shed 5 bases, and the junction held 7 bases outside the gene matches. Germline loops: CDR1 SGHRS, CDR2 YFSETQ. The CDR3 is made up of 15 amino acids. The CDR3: CASSSSWDRDNEQFF. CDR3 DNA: TGCGCCAGCAGCAGCTCCTGGGACAGGGACAATGAGCAGTTCTTC.

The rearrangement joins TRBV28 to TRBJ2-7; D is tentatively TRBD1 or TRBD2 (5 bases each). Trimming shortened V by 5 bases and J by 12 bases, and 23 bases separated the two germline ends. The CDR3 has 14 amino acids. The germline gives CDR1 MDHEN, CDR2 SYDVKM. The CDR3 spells CASSPDGTRLLRYF. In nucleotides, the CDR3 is TGTGCCAGCAGTCCAGACGGGACCCGGCTTCTTCGGTACTTC.

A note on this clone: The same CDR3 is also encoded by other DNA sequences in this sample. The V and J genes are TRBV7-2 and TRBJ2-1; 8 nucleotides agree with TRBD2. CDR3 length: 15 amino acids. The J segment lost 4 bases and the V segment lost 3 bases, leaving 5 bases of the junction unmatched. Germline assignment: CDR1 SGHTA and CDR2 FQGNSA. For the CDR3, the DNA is TGTGCCAGCAGCTTGTCTAGCGGGCTATACAATGAGCAGTTCTTC. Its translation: CASSLSSGLYNEQFF.

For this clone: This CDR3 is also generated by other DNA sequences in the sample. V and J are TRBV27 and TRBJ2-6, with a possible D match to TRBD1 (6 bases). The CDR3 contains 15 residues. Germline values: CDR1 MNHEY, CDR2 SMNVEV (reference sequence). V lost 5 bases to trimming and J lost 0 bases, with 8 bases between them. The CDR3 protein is CASSRDNSGANVLTF. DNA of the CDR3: TGTGCCAGCAGTCGGGACAACTCTGGGGCCAACGTCCTGACTTTC. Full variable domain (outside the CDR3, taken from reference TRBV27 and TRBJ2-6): EAQVTQNPRYLITVTGKKLTVTCSQNMNHEYMSWYRQDPGLGLRQIYYSMNVEVTDKGDVPEGYKVSRKEKRNFPLILESPSPNQTSLYFCASSRDNSGANVLTFGAGSRLTVL.

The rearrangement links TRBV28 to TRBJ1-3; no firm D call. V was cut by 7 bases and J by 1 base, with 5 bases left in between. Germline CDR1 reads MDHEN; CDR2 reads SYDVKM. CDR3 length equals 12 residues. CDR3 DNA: TGTGCCAGCACCCTATCTGGAAACACCATATATTTT. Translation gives CASTLSGNTIYF.

The DNA of the CDR3 is TGTGCCTGGAGTGTAGGGCAGATATACGAGCAGTACTTC. Translated, it gives CAWSVGQIYEQYF. The chain couples TRBV30 to TRBJ2-7, with D uncertain. The CDR3 covers 13 residues. The V gene's germline CDR1 is GTSNPN and CDR2 SVGIG (reference sequence). V was trimmed by 0 bases and J by 4 bases, leaving 10 bases between them.

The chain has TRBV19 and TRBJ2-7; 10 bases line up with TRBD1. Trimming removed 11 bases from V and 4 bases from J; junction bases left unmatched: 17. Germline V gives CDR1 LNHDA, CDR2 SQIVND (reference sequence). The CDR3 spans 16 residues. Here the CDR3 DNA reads TGTGCCCGACCAAAACCCGGGACAGGGGTTTCTTACGAGCAGTACTTC. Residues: CARPKPGTGVSYEQYF.

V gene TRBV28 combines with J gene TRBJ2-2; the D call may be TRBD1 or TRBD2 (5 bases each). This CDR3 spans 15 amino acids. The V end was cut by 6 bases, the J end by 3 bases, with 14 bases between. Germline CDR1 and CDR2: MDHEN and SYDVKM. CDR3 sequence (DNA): TGTGCCAGCAGGGGGGTGGGGCAGTACACCGGGGAGCTGTTTTTT. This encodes CASRGVGQYTGELFF.

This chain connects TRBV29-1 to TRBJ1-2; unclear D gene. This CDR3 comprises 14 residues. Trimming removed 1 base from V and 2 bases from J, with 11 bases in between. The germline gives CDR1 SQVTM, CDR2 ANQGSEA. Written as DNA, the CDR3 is TGCAGCGTTGAAGTTGGCAGTATAAACTATGGCTACACCTTC. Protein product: CSVEVGSINYGYTF.

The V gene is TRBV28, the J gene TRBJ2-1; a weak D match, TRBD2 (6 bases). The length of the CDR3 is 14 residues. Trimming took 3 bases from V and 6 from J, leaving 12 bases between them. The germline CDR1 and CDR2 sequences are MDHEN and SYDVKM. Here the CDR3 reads CASSFRGTSNEQFF. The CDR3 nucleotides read TGTGCCAGCAGTTTCCGCGGGACCAGCAATGAGCAGTTCTTC.

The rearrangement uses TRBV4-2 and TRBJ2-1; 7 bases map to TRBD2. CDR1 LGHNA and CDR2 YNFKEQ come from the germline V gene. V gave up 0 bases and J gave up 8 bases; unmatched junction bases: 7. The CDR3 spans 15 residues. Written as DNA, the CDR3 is TGTGCCAGCAGCCAAGATCGGGGGACTACCGATGAGCAGTTCTTC. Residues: CASSQDRGTTDEQFF.

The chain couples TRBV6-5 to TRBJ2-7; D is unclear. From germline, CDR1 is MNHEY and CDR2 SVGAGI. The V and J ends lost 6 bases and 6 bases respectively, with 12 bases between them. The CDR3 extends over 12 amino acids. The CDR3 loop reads CASSPGWGEQYF. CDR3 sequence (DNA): TGTGCCAGCAGCCCCGGCTGGGGCGAGCAGTACTTC.

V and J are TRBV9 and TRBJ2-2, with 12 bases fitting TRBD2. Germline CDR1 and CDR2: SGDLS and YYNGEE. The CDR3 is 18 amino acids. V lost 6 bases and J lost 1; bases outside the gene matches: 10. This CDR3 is CASTKGLAGLLNTGELFF. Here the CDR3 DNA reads TGTGCCAGCACGAAGGGACTAGCGGGCCTTCTGAACACCGGGGAGCTGTTTTTT. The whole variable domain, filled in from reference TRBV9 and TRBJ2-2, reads DSGVTQTPKHLITATGQRVTLRCSPRSGDLSVYWYQQSLDQGLQFLIQYYNGEERAKGNILERFSAQQFPDLHSELNLSSLELGDSALYFCASTKGLAGLLNTGELFFGEGSRLTVL.

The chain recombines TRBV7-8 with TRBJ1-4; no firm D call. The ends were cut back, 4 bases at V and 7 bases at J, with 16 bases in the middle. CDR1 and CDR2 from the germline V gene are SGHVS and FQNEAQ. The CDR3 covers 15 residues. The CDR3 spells CASSSPGWDREKLFF. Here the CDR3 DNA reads TGTGCCAGCAGCTCACCTGGATGGGATCGTGAAAAACTGTTTTTT.